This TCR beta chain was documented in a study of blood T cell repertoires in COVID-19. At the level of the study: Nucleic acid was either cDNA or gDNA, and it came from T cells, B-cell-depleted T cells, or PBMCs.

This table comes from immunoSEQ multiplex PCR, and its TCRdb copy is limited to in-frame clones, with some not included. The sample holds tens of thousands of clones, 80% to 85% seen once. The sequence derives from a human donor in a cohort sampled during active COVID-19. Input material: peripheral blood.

The CDR3 is CASSQEKEYYEQYF. CDR3 nucleotides: TGTGCCAGCAGCCAAGAGAAAGAGTACTACGAGCAGTACTTC. The chain has TRBV4-2 and TRBJ2-7; D is uncertain. The germline gives CDR1 LGHNA, CDR2 YNFKEQ. The CDR3 is 14 residues long. V lost 0 bases and J lost 3, with 9 bases in between.